A selection of T cell receptor beta chains follows, all from one sample in a study of sequential checkpoint blockade in melanoma. The data were produced by immunoSEQ multiplex PCR, yet TCRdb's version contains in-frame clones alone and is incomplete. Among 30,000 to 40,000 clones, 70% to 90% were seen once, and the ten largest hold around 5.1%. Sample: CD8+ T cells sorted from blood (inferred from file names), taken from a patient given nivolumab and ipilimumab in sequence. These receptors were collected from a human donor with melanoma. Each CDR3 is given with its conserved first and last residue. The D gene is left open where the match is weak. Rows may omit the clone size; those that give it use once, few, many or a size class.

cdr3_nt cdr3_aa j_call v_call d_call clone_size
TGTGCCAGCAGTCCCCCTGGACAGGGTATAAACTATGGCTACACCTTC CASSPPGQGINYGYTF TRBJ1-2 TRBV28 TRBD1 .
TGCGCCAGTTCCAGGGAAACGCAGTATTTT CASSRETQYF TRBJ2-3 TRBV4-1 . .
TGTGCCAGCAGCTATTCCGGGGACTATGGCTACACCTTC CASSYSGDYGYTF TRBJ1-2 TRBV27 . .
TGTGCCAGCAGTGATCCCGCGGGAGGGCCAGAGACCCAGTACTTC CASSDPAGGPETQYF TRBJ2-5 TRBV2 TRBD2 .
TGTGCCAGCAGCACGCAGACTACGGGTTACGAGCAGTACTTC CASSTQTTGYEQYF TRBJ2-7 TRBV7-6 . .
TGTGCCAGCAGCTTGGGGGGAGTGACTGAAGCTTTCTTT CASSLGGVTEAFF TRBJ1-1 TRBV5-8 . .
TGTGCCAGCACCAGCGCCACTGAAGCTTTCTTT CASTSATEAFF TRBJ1-1 TRBV25-1 . .
TGTGCCAGCAGTTCAATGACAGGGTCCACAGATACGCAGTATTTT CASSSMTGSTDTQYF TRBJ2-3 TRBV27 TRBD1 .
TGCGCCAGCAGCCCGGGACAGGTGACCTACGAGCAGTACTTC CASSPGQVTYEQYF TRBJ2-7 TRBV5-1 TRBD1 .
TGCAGCGTTGAACTGCTAGCGGGGGGCCGGAACACCGGGGAGCTGTTTTTT CSVELLAGGRNTGELFF TRBJ2-2 TRBV29-1 TRBD2 .
TGTGCCAGCAGCTTAGTAGGGCAGGGTCAGGACGAGCAGTACTTC CASSLVGQGQDEQYF TRBJ2-7 TRBV27 . few
TGTGCCAGCAGTTACGGGCAGGCCCCTCAAGAGACCCAGTACTTC CASSYGQAPQETQYF TRBJ2-5 TRBV6-5 . .
TGTGCCAGCAGCTTGGCGGCTAGCCCCTACGAGCAGTACTTC CASSLAASPYEQYF TRBJ2-7 TRBV5-4 . once
TGTGCCAGCAGTTTCAGACCGCTAGCGTCCTCCTACAATGAGCAGTTCTTC CASSFRPLASSYNEQFF TRBJ2-1 TRBV27 . .
TGCGCCAGCAGCCAAGAGCTGGGCGTTTCAAACTATGGCTACACCTTC CASSQELGVSNYGYTF TRBJ1-2 TRBV4-1 . .
TGTGCCAGCAGACAACTACGACAGGGAATCAATGAGCAGTTCTTC CASRQLRQGINEQFF TRBJ2-1 TRBV28 TRBD1 few
TGCGCCAGCAGCCCCCTAGGCTTCATTTCTGGGGCCAACGTCCTGACTTTC CASSPLGFISGANVLTF TRBJ2-6 TRBV4-1 . .
TGTGCCAGCGCTACAGGGGGGAGCACAGATACGCAGTATTTT CASATGGSTDTQYF TRBJ2-3 TRBV27 TRBD1 .
TGCGCCAGCAGCTTGGCCCTCGAGAGTACTAATGAAAAACTGTTTTTT CASSLALESTNEKLFF TRBJ1-4 TRBV5-1 . .
TGCGCCAGCAGCTTTTCAGGTATACGGCCTGAAGCTTTCTTT CASSFSGIRPEAFF TRBJ1-1 TRBV5-1 . .
TGTGCCAGTAGTATGGGGCCTTACGAGCAGTACTTC CASSMGPYEQYF TRBJ2-7 TRBV19 . few
TGTGCCAGCAGTGCCAACAGGGGGCCGGCAGCCGAGCAGTACTTC CASSANRGPAAEQYF TRBJ2-7 TRBV25-1 TRBD1 .
TGTGCCTGGCAATTGGAAAACTTCGAAAAGGGGGCTTTCTTT CAWQLENFEKGAFF TRBJ1-1 TRBV30 . .
TGTGCCAGCAGCTGGGGACAGGGGTCTGAAGCTTTCTTT CASSWGQGSEAFF TRBJ1-1 TRBV7-6 TRBD1 .
TGTGCCAGCAGCTATAGGACAGGTCCGGGCACAGATACGCAGTATTTT CASSYRTGPGTDTQYF TRBJ2-3 TRBV7-9 TRBD1 few
TGTGCCAGCAGCGGCGGCTACGAGCAGTACTTC CASSGGYEQYF TRBJ2-7 TRBV14 . .
TGCGCCAGCAGCCCTTTTTGGACTCGACAAGAGACCCAGTACTTC CASSPFWTRQETQYF TRBJ2-5 TRBV5-1 . .
TGTGCCAGCAGTTACTCTACCGGGGGTCATGATGGCTACACCTTC CASSYSTGGHDGYTF TRBJ1-2 TRBV6-5 . .
TGTGCCAGCAGCTCTTTCGCGACTAGCGGGGGCCTGCGGGAGACCCAGTACTTC CASSSFATSGGLRETQYF TRBJ2-5 TRBV7-2 TRBD2 .